This entry concerns a single TCR beta chain. Its antigen target is currently unknown. No much larger clone exists at a distance of one base, and base qualities are not known. Patients with a history of autoimmune disease or receiving systemic immunosuppression were excluded from the trial. Peripheral blood for TCR sequencing was collected from all dose cohorts at baseline, on cycle 4 day 1, and on cycle 7 day 1. Samples came from an open-label, multicenter, first-in-human phase I dose-escalation trial of ivuxolimab. Adults with locally advanced or metastatic melanoma, renal cell carcinoma, hepatocellular carcinoma or head and neck squamous cell carcinoma were enrolled in the trial. Before TCR sequencing, CD4+ and CD8+ T cells were separately sorted from peripheral blood. Germline trimming: 6 bases from V, 8 bases from J; junction bases outside gene matches: 7. There are 13 amino acids in the CDR3, from cysteine to phenylalanine inclusive. Kept here is only the CDR3 DNA, which spans 39 bases and is read in frame from base 1. CDR1 MRHNA and CDR2 SNTAGT were looked up in the germline V gene.

To sequence the TCRbeta CDR3 region, genomic DNA was isolated from the sorted cells. The immunoSEQ Assay was used to sequence the TCRbeta CDR3 regions. TCRdb took this table from immuneACCESS and kept in-frame rearrangements with V and J called. Such tables lack part of the clones; where checked against another copy, unresolved V genes explain under half of the gap, and the rest is unexplained. The sample profile shows about 48,000 clones; roughly 85% of them were found once. The ten largest account for 55% to 60% of the sample. These data belong to a study of OX40 agonist ivuxolimab in advanced cancers. Looking at the study overall: The costimulatory receptor OX40 (CD134) was targeted by ivuxolimab, a fully human IgG2 agonistic monoclonal antibody. Intravenous ivuxolimab was administered to patients every 2 weeks at six dose levels: 0.01, 0.1, 0.3, 1.5, 3 and 10 mg/kg. Among the 52 dose-escalation patients, roughly 20 had hepatocellular carcinoma, approximately 15 melanoma, 9 renal cell carcinoma and 9 head and neck cancer. The dose-escalation cohort was about 87% male with a mean age of 60 years, ranging from about 20 to 80. Patients were allowed to have had prior anti-PD-1, anti-PD-L1 or anti-CTLA-4 therapy, and around 37% of the dose-escalation patients had previously received checkpoint inhibitors. Three dose-escalation patients achieved partial responses, one with hepatocellular carcinoma and two with cutaneous melanoma. Peripheral TCRbeta sequencing was intended to test whether TCR sequence diversity was altered and clonal T-cell expansion was caused by ivuxolimab. The paper reports the monotherapy dose-escalation portion (N of about 51 patients) of the phase I ivuxolimab trial. Overall study outcomes, separate from this receptor: In partial responders in the 0.1-3.0 mg/kg groups, normalized peripheral clonal expansion was found to be among the lowest, especially among CD8+ T cells. After ivuxolimab, expanded clones were on average more numerous among CD8+ T cells than among CD4+ T cells. Low levels of normalized T-cell clonal expansion were also seen in some patients who did not respond. At doses from 0.1 to 3.0 mg/kg, clonal expansion was seen in both CD4+ and CD8+ blood T cells between baseline and week 6. Antigen specificity was not determined for the clonally expanded peripheral T cells.

Sequences were derived from CD4+ or CD8+ T cells sorted from blood, sampled in a trial of the OX40 agonist ivuxolimab. The chain uses TRBV6-4 and TRBJ1-2, with TRBD1 matching 9 junction bases. The sequence derives from an adult with an advanced solid tumor such as melanoma, head and neck, liver or kidney cancer. The CDR3 region has the sequence CASRPDRGWGYTF. At the DNA level, the sequence is TGTGCCAGCAGACCGGACAGGGGTTGGGGCTACACCTTC.